The entry below describes one TCR beta chain. This entry comes from a study of blood T cell repertoires in COVID-19. At the level of the study: Sources were T cells, B-cell-depleted T cells, or PBMCs; the material itself was cDNA or gDNA.

Germline V CDR1 and CDR2: MGHDK, SYGVNS. V trimming: 5 bases; J trimming: 5 bases; junction bases outside the gene matches: 4. CDR3 length equals 14 residues. Sequencing used immunoSEQ multiplex PCR; TCRdb keeps in-frame clones, though not all of them. The sample lists fewer than 300,000 clones; over 65% were seen once. This clonotype was obtained from a woman aged 80 or older with acute or convalescent COVID-19. The sequenced sample was peripheral blood. The gene calls are TRBV25-1 and TRBJ2-1; 9 bases map to TRBD2. In DNA form, the CDR3 reads TGTGCCAGCAGTCGCCTAGCGGGGAACAATGAGCAGTTCTTC. This encodes CASSRLAGNNEQFF.